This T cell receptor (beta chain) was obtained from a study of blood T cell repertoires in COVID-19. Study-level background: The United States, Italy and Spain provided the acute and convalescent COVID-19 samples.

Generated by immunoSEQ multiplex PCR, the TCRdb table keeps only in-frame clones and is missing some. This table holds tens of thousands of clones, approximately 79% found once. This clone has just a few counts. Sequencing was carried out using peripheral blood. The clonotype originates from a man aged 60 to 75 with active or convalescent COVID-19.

CDR3 sequence: CASSEQQGEPQHF. CDR3 coding DNA: TGTGCCAGTAGCGAACAGCAGGGGGAGCCCCAGCATTTT. The chain combines TRBV19 with TRBJ1-5; 7 bases line up with TRBD1. The CDR3 length is 13 residues. Germline CDR1 and CDR2: LNHDA and SQIVND (reference sequence). Trimming removed 6 bases from V and 8 bases from J; junction bases left unmatched: 7.